This TCR beta chain came from a study of cytomegalovirus exposure and HLA in healthy donors. The study's findings and limits: An analysis that came later showed most CMV-associated TCR beta chains appearing HLA-restricted.

PCR amplification relied on 60 Vbeta primers (plus 13 Jbeta primers). Method: immunoSEQ multiplex PCR; TCRdb's copy keeps in-frame clones and lacks some. The sample lists approximately 120,000 clones, about 80% occurring once. Worth noting for this clone: Its specificity is unknown.

The CDR3 covers 16 residues. Per the germline V gene, CDR1 is SNHLY and CDR2 is FYNNEI. J gave up 8 bases and V 4 bases, and 11 bases lay outside the gene matches. The rearrangement links TRBV2 to TRBJ2-1; 10 bases line up with TRBD1. Sequenced material: PBMCs. This clonotype originated in a woman aged 50 to 60 in good health and CMV-seropositive. The CDR3 DNA reads TGTGCCAGCAGTGGAGCTCAGGGACAGGGGCTTTATGAGCAGTTCTTC. Protein sequence: CASSGAQGQGLYEQFF.